The entry below describes one T cell receptor (beta chain). The entry originates in a study of CD8 T cells in Susac syndrome. RNA in amounts of 0.5 to 1 ug was reverse transcribed with random hexamers. An immunoSEQ multiplex PCR generated amplified TCR beta CDR3 products spanning 54 Vbeta and 13 Jbeta. TCRdb used MiXCR to reprocess the immunoSEQ multiplex PCR reads, holding one entry per CDR3 protein. The sample records 150,000 to 200,000 distinct CDR3 sequences, about 95% being singletons. Germline loops: CDR1 MNHEY, CDR2 SMNVEV (reference sequence). V was shortened by 6 bases and J by 3 bases, with 18 bases between the two germline ends. This CDR3 comprises 16 residues.

This clonotype was sampled from a human donor with multiple sclerosis. The chain has TRBV27 and TRBJ2-1, with D possibly called TRBD1 or TRBD2 (5 bases each). Specimen: CD4+ T cells from PBMCs. This CDR3 reads CASRRARGWYYNEQFF. The CDR3, as DNA: TGTGCCAGCAGGCGCGCTCGGGGCTGGTACTACAATGAGCAGTTCTTC.